The clone carrying this T cell receptor (beta chain) was detected many times. The antigen remains undetermined. Construction of the TCRbeta library involved unique molecular identifiers. Via MiXCR, TCRdb re-called the PCR reads, giving one row per CDR3 protein. Altogether about 110,000 distinct CDR3 sequences are present, over 9% being singletons, with the ten largest covering 30% to 35%. This entry is derived from a study of T-cell reconstitution after alpha-beta-depleted transplantation in children. The study's findings and limits: Most T-cell counts and diversity one year after the transplant came from T cells that were newly produced. Where some patients showed high TCRbeta diversity at day 60, it came from recipient T cells and thymic progenitors that had survived. Reports say that about two months after transplant, the alpha-beta T cells came out of several hundred graft clones that had expanded.

The CDR3 covers 18 residues. The ends lost 4 bases at V and 0 bases at J; junction bases unmatched: 6. Germline V gives CDR1 KGHDR, CDR2 SFDVKD. The rearrangement joins TRBV24-1 to TRBJ2-1; the match to TRBD2 covers 12 bases. The TCR comes from a boy aged 2-9 years with acute lymphoblastic leukemia, due to receive a stem cell transplant. The input for sequencing was PBMCs, taken before TCRalphabeta/CD19-depleted stem cell transplant. CDR3 coding DNA: TGTGCCACCAGTGACTCAATGACTAGCGGGAGCTCCTACAATGAGCAGTTCTTC. As protein: CATSDSMTSGSSYNEQFF.